This TCR beta chain derives from a study of control samples from healthy donors and cancer patients. This table comes from immunoSEQ multiplex PCR, and its TCRdb copy is limited to in-frame clones, with some not included. The sample lists fewer than 110,000 clones; around nine tenths were seen once. Germline CDR1 is MNHEY and CDR2 is SMNVEV (reference sequence). The CDR3 is made up of 15 amino acids. Trimming pared 6 bases from V and 0 bases from J, leaving 11 bases between. This receptor was taken from a young man in good health. Sequenced: blood. This chain joins TRBV27 and TRBJ2-2, with D hard to call. CDR3 sequence: CASRTGTANTGELFF. The DNA for the CDR3 is TGTGCCAGCAGGACCGGCACGGCGAACACCGGGGAGCTGTTTTTT.